Sequencing of this T cell receptor beta chain was carried out in a study of regulatory T cells in long-lasting Graves disease. Time point specified: newly diagnosed GD, antithyroid drugs for less than 3 months. From RNA extracted from PBMCs, the TCR library was made. This CDR3 has 15 residues. Trimming took 2 bases from V and 5 from J, leaving 16 bases between them. Looked up from germline, CDR1 is LGHNA and CDR2 is YSLEER. Overall study findings and caveats: Only a small sample size was used, which may have cut accuracy. There was favoring of TRBV28, TRBJ1-2 and TRBJ2-5 in persistent disease.

Arm-PCR with iRepertoire HTBI primers amplified the CDR3 regions for these TCR beta libraries. TCRdb reprocessed the multiplex PCR reads with MiXCR, giving one entry per CDR3 protein. The sample holds 360,000 or so distinct CDR3 sequences, approximately 12% seen once. This clonotype has at least ten counts. As yet, its antigen is unknown. These data were also filed under a second study, of T cells in Graves' hyperthyroidism and ophthalmopathy.

The J gene is TRBJ2-7, the V gene TRBV4-3; maybe TRBD2 (6 bases). Sequences were derived from peripheral blood mononuclear cells (PBMCs), sampled at new diagnosis, from a patient treated with antithyroid drugs. This TCR was recovered from a woman aged 18-30 years with Graves disease. This CDR3 is CASSQSGGPFNEQYF. The CDR3 bases are TGCGCCAGCAGCCAATCCGGGGGACCCTTCAACGAGCAGTACTTC.